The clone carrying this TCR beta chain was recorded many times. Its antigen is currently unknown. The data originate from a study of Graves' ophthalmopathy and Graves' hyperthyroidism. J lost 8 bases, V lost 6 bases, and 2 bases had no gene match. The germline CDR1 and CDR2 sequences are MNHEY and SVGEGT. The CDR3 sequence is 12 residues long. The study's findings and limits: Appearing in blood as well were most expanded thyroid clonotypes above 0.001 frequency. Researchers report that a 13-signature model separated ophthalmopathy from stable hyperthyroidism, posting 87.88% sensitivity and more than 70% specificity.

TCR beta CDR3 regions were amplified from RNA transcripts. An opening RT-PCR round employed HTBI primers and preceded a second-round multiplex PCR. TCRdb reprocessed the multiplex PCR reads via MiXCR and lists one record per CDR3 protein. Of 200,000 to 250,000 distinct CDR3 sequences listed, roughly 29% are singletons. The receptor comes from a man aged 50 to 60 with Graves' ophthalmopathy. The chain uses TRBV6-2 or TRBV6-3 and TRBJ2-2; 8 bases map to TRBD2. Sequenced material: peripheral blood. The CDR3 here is CASRAGGGELFF. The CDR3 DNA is TGTGCCAGCAGGGCGGGAGGTGGGGAGCTGTTTTTT.